The clone carrying this TCR beta chain was counted many times. Its antigen is still unknown. This sample is part of a study of early T cells in non-severe SARS-CoV-2 infection. Overall study context: Chains from this unsorted whole-blood bulk RNA could not be paired.

This CDR3 region has 15 residues. The germline V gene has CDR1 MNHNS and CDR2 SASEGT. V lost 3 bases to trimming and J lost 3 bases; unmatched junction nucleotides: 7. Regarding the study as a whole: Anti-spike CD8 responses were favored in VDJdb matching, and private and CD4 specificities were missed.

Individually, cDNA molecules had unique molecular identifiers attached to them. From the 5' RACE reads, TCRdb called clonotypes with MiXCR, one entry per CDR3 protein. The data hold about 59,000 distinct CDR3 sequences, with roughly an eighth observed a single time. The sequenced sample was whole blood. This clonotype originated in an adult who was a healthcare worker with PCR-confirmed SARS-CoV-2 infection or an uninfected control (not recorded which). The chain combines TRBV6-1 with TRBJ2-7; TRBD1 agrees at 8 bases. The CDR3 nucleotides are TGTGCCAGCAGTGAGCCGGACAGGGCCAGCTACGAGCAGTACTTC. Residues: CASSEPDRASYEQYF.